Following are 17 T cell receptor beta chains from one sample sequenced in a study of T cell repertoires in cytomegalovirus infection. One entry per CDR3 protein results from TCRdb running MiXCR on the reads. This sample has about 400,000 distinct CDR3 sequences, with less than 20% found just once. The sequenced sample was PBMCs. These receptor sequences come from a human donor in good health (CMV status not recorded). Some clones in this sample may be carry-over from other donors' samples.

This chain connects TRBV9 to TRBJ2-1; the D gene could be TRBD1 or TRBD2 (6 bases each). The CDR3 sequence is 15 residues long. Germline V lookup: CDR1 SGDLS, CDR2 YYNGEE. Trimming stripped 0 bases from V and 7 bases from J, with 14 bases between. For the CDR3, the DNA is TGTGCCAGCAGCGTAGGGGGGGCCACCCTGAATGAGCAGTTCTTC. As protein: CASSVGGATLNEQFF.

This clonotype was found many times. The chain couples TRBV7-2 to TRBJ2-1, with D unclear. Trimming removed 5 bases from V and 8 bases from J, with 16 bases in between. The CDR3 is 14 amino acids. Germline values: CDR1 SGHTA, CDR2 FQGNSA. CDR3 sequence (DNA): TGTGCCAGCAGCCTTTTATACGTTGGCGATGAGCAGTTCTTC. Protein: CASSLLYVGDEQFF.

The chain joins TRBV20-1 to TRBJ1-1; D ambiguous. The CDR3 extends over 15 amino acids. Germline-derived CDR1 and CDR2 are DFQATT and SNEGSKA (reference sequence). Trimming left V 4 bases short and J 1 base short, with 16 bases between. In nucleotides, the CDR3 is TGCAGTGCTATGCACCCCGTTTGGCAGAACACTGAAGCTTTCTTT. Protein sequence: CSAMHPVWQNTEAFF.

This clonotype occurred a few times. This chain uses TRBV7-2 with TRBJ1-5; 9 bases are shared with TRBD1. Germline trimming cut 5 bases from V and 5 bases from J; bases unmatched to any gene: 7. This CDR3 comprises 15 residues. CDR1 and CDR2 from the germline V gene are SGHTA and FQGNSA. In nucleotides, the CDR3 is TGTGCCAGCAGCCCTACAGGGGGCGCAGATCAGCCCCAGCATTTT. Its translation is CASSPTGGADQPQHF.

This clonotype appeared a few times. This rearrangement joins TRBV11-2 to TRBJ2-7; possibly TRBD2 for D (5 bases). Germline V CDR1 and CDR2: SGHAT, FQNNGV. CDR3 size: 14 residues. With 4 bases removed from V and 2 bases from J, the gap between germline ends came to 12 bases. The CDR3 loop is CASSSPKTTYEQYF. In DNA, the CDR3 is TGTGCCAGCAGCTCGCCCAAGACTACCTACGAGCAGTACTTC.

This clonotype showed up many times. This rearrangement joins TRBV10-3 to TRBJ2-1; 12 positions match TRBD2. Germline V gene lookup returns CDR1 ENHRY and CDR2 SYGVKD. CDR3 size: 14 residues. The junction had 4 bases not matched to a gene; V was cut back by 7 bases and J by 6 bases. CDR3 coding DNA: TGTGCCATCACGGGACTAGCGGGCTTCAATGAGCAGTTCTTC. Its protein product is CAITGLAGFNEQFF.

This clonotype was seen more than once but under ten times. The chain couples TRBV11-2 to TRBJ1-1; D is possibly TRBD1 (5 bases). Germline V CDR1 and CDR2: SGHAT, FQNNGV. V lost 4 bases to trimming and J lost 9 bases, with 15 bases between them. This CDR3 is built from 13 residues. The CDR3 coding sequence is TGTGCCAGCAGCTCCTCCGGGGCCTTAAAAGCTTTCTTT. Protein product: CASSSSGALKAFF.

This clonotype was recorded a few times. This sequence joins TRBV2 and TRBJ2-5; D gene uncertain. Trimming took 4 bases from V and 7 from J, leaving 13 bases between them. The CDR3 contains 13 residues. Per germline, CDR1 SNHLY and CDR2 FYNNEI. CDR3 loop: CASSVQESGTQYF. The CDR3 DNA follows: TGTGCCAGCAGTGTCCAGGAATCCGGGACCCAGTACTTC.

Concerning this clonotype itself: A much more abundant neighbour one base away suggests this may be a read error. The chain couples TRBV7-2 to TRBJ2-5; no clear D gene. CDR1 and CDR2 from the germline V gene are SGHTA and FQGNSA. CDR3 length: 14 amino acids. The CDR3 protein is CASSSTGVGENQYF. In DNA, the CDR3 is TGTGCCAGCAGCTCGACCGGTGTCGGAGAGAACCAGTACTTC.

This clonotype showed up just a few times. The CDR3 DNA is TGTGCCAGCAGCCCGCCGGGAATGTATGGCTACACCTTC. It yields the protein CASSPPGMYGYTF. The chain joins TRBV28 to TRBJ1-2; D is unclear. The CDR3 is made up of 13 amino acids. The V end was cut by 6 bases, the J end by 5 bases, with 13 bases between. Germline-derived CDR1 and CDR2 are MDHEN and SYDVKM.

The chain has TRBV6-2 or TRBV6-3 and TRBJ2-7; D may correspond to TRBD1 or TRBD2 (5 bases each). The V end was cut by 7 bases, the J end by 2 bases, with 12 bases between. This CDR3 contains 13 residues. In germline, CDR1 is MNHEY, CDR2 SVGEGT. The CDR3 loop is CASTSGQAYEQYF. The CDR3 nucleotides read TGTGCCAGCACCTCGGGGCAGGCCTACGAGCAGTACTTC.

The rearrangement uses TRBV4-1 and TRBJ2-3; D unclear. Germline values: CDR1 MGHRA, CDR2 YSYEKL. The V end was cut by 4 bases, the J end by 3 bases, with 14 bases between. This CDR3 contains 15 residues. The CDR3 sequence is CASSPRTVTTDTQYF. In DNA, the CDR3 is TGCGCCAGCAGCCCAAGGACGGTTACAACAGATACGCAGTATTTT.

This clonotype has at least ten counts. The chain uses TRBV7-6 and TRBJ2-2; D is perhaps TRBD2 (6 bases). The CDR3 has 16 residues. V shed 5 bases and J shed 4 bases, with 17 bases lying between them. Per germline, CDR1 SGHVS and CDR2 FNYEAQ. The CDR3 DNA sequence: TGTGCCAGCAGCCCAAGACCGGGACTCTCCACCGGGGAGCTGTTTTTT. This codes for CASSPRPGLSTGELFF.

There are many counts of this clonotype. This rearrangement joins TRBV12-3 or TRBV12-4 to TRBJ1-5; D is possibly TRBD1 (5 bases). The CDR3 extends over 12 amino acids. V was cut by 3 bases and J by 12 bases, with 12 bases left in between. For the CDR3, the DNA is TGTGCCAGCAGTTTGGAGGGGCAGTTCCAGCATTTT. Amino acids: CASSLEGQFQHF.

This clonotype came up a few times. The chain has TRBV19 and TRBJ1-3; a possible D gene is TRBD1 (5 bases). The CDR3 length is 13 residues. The V and J ends lost 11 bases and 4 bases respectively, with 15 bases between them. Germline values: CDR1 LNHDA, CDR2 SQIVND (reference sequence). The CDR3 spells CARRRTRGNTIYF. In DNA form, the CDR3 reads TGTGCCCGAAGAAGGACACGCGGAAACACCATATATTTT. The full variable domain, in which reference TRBV19 and TRBJ1-3 provide the parts outside the CDR3, is DGGITQSPKYLFRKEGQNVTLSCEQNLNHDAMYWYRQDPGQGLRLIYYSQIVNDFQKGDIAEGYSVSREKKESFPLTVTSAQKNPTAFYLCARRRTRGNTIYFGEGSWLTVV.

This clonotype was found many times. The chain joins TRBV6-6 to TRBJ1-5; D is undetermined. Looked up from germline, CDR1 is MNHNY and CDR2 is SVGAGI (reference sequence). CDR3 length: 16 residues. Trimming took 6 bases from V and 4 from J, leaving 19 bases between them. CDR3 sequence reads: CASSPQSHRYNQPQHF. CDR3 DNA: TGTGCCAGCAGCCCCCAATCACACCGATATAATCAGCCCCAGCATTTT.

There are a few counts of this clonotype. The chain joins TRBV10-3 to TRBJ1-1; D is ambiguous. V was clipped by 6 bases and J by 10 bases, with 15 bases between them. This CDR3 is 12 amino acids long. In germline, CDR1 is ENHRY, CDR2 SYGVKD. The CDR3 region has the DNA TGTGCCATCAGGTCGATCTCGAGCGGAGCTTTCTTT. It yields the protein CAIRSISSGAFF.